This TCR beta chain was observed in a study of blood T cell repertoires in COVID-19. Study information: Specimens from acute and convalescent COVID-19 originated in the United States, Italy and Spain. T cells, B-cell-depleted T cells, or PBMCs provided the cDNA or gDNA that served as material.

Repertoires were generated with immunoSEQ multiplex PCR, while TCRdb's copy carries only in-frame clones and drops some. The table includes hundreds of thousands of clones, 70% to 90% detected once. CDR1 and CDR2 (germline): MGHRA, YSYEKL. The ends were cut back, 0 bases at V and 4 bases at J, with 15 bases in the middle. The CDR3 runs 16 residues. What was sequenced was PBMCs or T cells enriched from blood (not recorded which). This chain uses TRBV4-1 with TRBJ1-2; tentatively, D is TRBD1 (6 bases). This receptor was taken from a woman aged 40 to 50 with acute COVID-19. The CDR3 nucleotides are TGCGCCAGCAGCCAAGATTCGGCAGGGGATATCTATGGCTACACCTTC. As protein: CASSQDSAGDIYGYTF.